This T cell receptor (beta chain) appears in the sequencing data of a study of PD-L1 blockade in urothelial cancer. V was pared by 3 bases and J by 4 bases, with 4 bases between. Germline CDR1 reads ENHRY; CDR2 reads SYGVKD. The CDR3 has 11 residues. This table comes from immunoSEQ multiplex PCR, and its TCRdb copy is limited to in-frame clones, with some not included. The sample has around 40,000 clones, 82% seen once; the top ten hold approximately 13%. Specified time point: peripheral blood 6 weeks after treatment start. This receptor was identified in a man aged 60 to 69 with urothelial cancer. The V gene is TRBV10-3, the J gene TRBJ2-7; D uncertain. The source material was PBMCs, sampled around atezolizumab (anti-PD-L1) treatment. The CDR3, as DNA: TGTGCCATCAGTGAAGCGTACGAGCAGTACTTC. It codes for CAISEAYEQYF.